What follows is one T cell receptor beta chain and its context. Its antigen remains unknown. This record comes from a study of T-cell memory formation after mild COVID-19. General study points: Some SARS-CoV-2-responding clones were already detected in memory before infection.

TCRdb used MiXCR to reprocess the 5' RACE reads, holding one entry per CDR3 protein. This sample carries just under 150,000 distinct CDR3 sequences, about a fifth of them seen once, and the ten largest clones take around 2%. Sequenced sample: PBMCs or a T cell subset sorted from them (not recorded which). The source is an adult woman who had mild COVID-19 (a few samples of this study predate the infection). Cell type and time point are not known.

The CDR3 region has the DNA TGCAGCGTTGACGGCAGAGGGATGGAAGCTTTCTTT. It specifies CSVDGRGMEAFF. The V call is TRBV29-1, the J call TRBJ1-1; D call uncertain. CDR1 is SQVTM, CDR2 ANQGSEA, per germline. Trimming left V 3 bases short and J 8 bases short, with 13 bases between. The CDR3 runs 12 residues.